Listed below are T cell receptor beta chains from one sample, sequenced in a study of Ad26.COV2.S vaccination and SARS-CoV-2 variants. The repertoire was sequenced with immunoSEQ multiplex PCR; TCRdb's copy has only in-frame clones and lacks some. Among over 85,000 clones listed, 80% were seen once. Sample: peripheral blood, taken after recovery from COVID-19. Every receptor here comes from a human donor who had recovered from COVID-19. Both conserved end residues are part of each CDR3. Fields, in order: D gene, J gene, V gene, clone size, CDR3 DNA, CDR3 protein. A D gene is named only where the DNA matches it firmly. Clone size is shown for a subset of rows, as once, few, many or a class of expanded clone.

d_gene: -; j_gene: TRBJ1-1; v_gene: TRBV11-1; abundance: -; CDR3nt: TGTGCCAGCAGCAAGGGAGGGCAACCTGAAGCTTTCTTT; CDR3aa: CASSKGGQPEAFF
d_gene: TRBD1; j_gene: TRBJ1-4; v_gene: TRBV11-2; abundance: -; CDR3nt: TGTGCCAGCAGCGGAGAAGGACAGGGCAATGAAAAACTGTTTTTT; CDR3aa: CASSGEGQGNEKLFF
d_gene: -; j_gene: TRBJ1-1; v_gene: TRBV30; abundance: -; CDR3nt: TGTGCCTGGAGTGTACCGGGCAGGGTGAACACTGAAGCTTTCTTT; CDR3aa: CAWSVPGRVNTEAFF
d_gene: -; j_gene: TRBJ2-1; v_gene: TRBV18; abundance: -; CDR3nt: TGTGCCAGCTCACCGAGTCGGGGGAATGAGCAGTTCTTC; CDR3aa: CASSPSRGNEQFF
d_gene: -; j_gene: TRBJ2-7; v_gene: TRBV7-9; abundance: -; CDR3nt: TGTGCCAGCAGCGCGATAACCTGGCAGGGGGGGTATTATGGATACGAGCAGTACTTC; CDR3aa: CASSAITWQGGYYGYEQYF
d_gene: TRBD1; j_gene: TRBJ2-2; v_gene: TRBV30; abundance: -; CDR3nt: TGTGCCTGCCCGGGACAGGGGGCTACCGGGGAGCTGTTTTTT; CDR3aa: CACPGQGATGELFF
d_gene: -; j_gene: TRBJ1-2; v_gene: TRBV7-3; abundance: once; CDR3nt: TGTGCCAGCAGCTTATCGCGGGGCGCGGGGCCGTATGGCTACACCTTC; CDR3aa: CASSLSRGAGPYGYTF
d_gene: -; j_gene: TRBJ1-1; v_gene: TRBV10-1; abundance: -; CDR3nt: TGCGCCAGCAGTGTGCGGGGGGCTTCTGAAGCTTTCTTT; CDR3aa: CASSVRGASEAFF
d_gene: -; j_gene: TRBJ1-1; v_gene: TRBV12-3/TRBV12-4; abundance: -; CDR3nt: TGTGCCAGCAGCCGACAGGCTCAAGCTTTCTTT; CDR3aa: CASSRQAQAFF
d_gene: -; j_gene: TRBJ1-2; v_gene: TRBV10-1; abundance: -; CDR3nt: TGCGCCAGCAGTGTAAACAGACTCTATGGCTACACCTTC; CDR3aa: CASSVNRLYGYTF
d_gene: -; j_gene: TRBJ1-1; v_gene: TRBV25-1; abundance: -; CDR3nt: TGTGCCAGCAGTGGAACGGGGGGGGTTCGGAACACTGAAGCTTTCTTT; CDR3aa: CASSGTGGVRNTEAFF
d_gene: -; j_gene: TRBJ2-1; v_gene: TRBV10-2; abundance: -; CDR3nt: TGCGCCAGCAGTGAGTCGGTGGTTGCCGGTGAGCAGTTCTTC; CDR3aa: CASSESVVAGEQFF
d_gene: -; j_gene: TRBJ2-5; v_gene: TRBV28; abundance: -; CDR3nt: TGTGCCAGCAGTTTGAGGGGATGGGTAATGGAGACCCAGTACTTC; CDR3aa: CASSLRGWVMETQYF
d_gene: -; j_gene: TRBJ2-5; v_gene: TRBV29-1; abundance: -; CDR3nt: TGCAGCGTTGCTAGAGGTGGCGGCCAAGAGACCCAGTACTTC; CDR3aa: CSVARGGGQETQYF
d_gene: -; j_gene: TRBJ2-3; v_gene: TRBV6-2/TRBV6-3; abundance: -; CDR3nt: TGTGCCAGCAGTTACGAAGGGGGGAGCACAGATACGCAGTATTTT; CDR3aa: CASSYEGGSTDTQYF
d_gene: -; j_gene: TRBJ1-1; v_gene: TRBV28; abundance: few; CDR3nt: TGTGCCAGCAGTTCCCCTTCTGAAGCTTTCTTT; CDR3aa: CASSSPSEAFF
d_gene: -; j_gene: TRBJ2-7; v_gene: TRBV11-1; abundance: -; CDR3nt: TGTGCCAGCAGCTTTCTCGACATAGGCCACGAGCAGTACTTC; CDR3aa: CASSFLDIGHEQYF
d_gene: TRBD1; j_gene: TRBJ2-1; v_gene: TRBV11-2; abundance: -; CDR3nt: TGTGCCAGCAGCTTGTTTATGCAGGGGGCTATCTACAATGAGCAGTTCTTC; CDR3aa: CASSLFMQGAIYNEQFF
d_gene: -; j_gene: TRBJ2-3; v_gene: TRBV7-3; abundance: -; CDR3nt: TGTGCCAGCAGCCGGGGGGCAGGCACAGATACGCAGTATTTT; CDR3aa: CASSRGAGTDTQYF
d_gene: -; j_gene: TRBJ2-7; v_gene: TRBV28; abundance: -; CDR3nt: TGTGCCAGCAGTTCTCCCACCTCTTTTACGGGCTCCTACGAGCAGTACTTC; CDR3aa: CASSSPTSFTGSYEQYF
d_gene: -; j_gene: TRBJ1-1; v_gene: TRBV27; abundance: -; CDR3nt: TGTGCCAGCAGTTTATCTTACGTCGGGAACACTGAAGCTTTCTTT; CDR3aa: CASSLSYVGNTEAFF
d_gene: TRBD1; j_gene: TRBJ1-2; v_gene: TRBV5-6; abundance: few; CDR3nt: TGTGCCAGCAGCCGGGACAGGGCGAAAGGCTACACCTTC; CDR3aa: CASSRDRAKGYTF
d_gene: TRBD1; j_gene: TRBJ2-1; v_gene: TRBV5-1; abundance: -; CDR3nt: TGCGCCAGCGGCTTGGATGGTCGTACGGGACAGGGGATCGGTGAGCAGTTCTTC; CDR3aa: CASGLDGRTGQGIGEQFF
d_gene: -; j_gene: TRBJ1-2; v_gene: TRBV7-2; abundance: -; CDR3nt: TGTGCCAGCGCCCCGGGCGGGGGCCTCTACTATGGCTACACCTTC; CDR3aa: CASAPGGGLYYGYTF
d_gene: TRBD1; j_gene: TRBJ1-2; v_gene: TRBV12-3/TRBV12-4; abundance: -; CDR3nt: TGTGCCAGCAGGGCGGGACAGCACTATGGCTACACCTTC; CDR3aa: CASRAGQHYGYTF
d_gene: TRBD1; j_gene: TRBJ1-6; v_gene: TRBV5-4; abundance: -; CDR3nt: TGTGCCAGCAGCTTGGACCCGGGACAGTATTCACCCCTCCACTTT; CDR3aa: CASSLDPGQYSPLHF
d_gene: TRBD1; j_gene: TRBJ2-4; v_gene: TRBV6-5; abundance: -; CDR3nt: TGTGCCAGCACCATGACAGGGATCGGAAACATTCAGTACTTC; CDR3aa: CASTMTGIGNIQYF
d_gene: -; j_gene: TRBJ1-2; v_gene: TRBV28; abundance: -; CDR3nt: TGTGCCAGCAGTAAGATCGTTGATGGCTACACCTTC; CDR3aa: CASSKIVDGYTF
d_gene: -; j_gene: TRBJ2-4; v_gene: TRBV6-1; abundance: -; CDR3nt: TGTGCCAGCAGTGAAGCCGGCCAGGGGAGGGACATTCAGTACTTC; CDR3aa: CASSEAGQGRDIQYF
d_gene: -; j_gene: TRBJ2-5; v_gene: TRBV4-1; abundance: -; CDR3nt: TGCGCCAGCAGCCAAGATGAGAGGGGTGGGGAGACCCAGTACTTC; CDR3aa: CASSQDERGGETQYF
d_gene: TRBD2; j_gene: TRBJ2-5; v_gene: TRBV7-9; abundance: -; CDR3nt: TGTGCCAGCAGCTGGGGACTAGTGGGAGAGACCCAGTACTTC; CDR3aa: CASSWGLVGETQYF
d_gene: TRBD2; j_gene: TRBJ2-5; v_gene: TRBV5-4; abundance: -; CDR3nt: TGTGCCAGCAGCTTTAGCGGGGGAAGAGAGACCCAGTACTTC; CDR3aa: CASSFSGGRETQYF
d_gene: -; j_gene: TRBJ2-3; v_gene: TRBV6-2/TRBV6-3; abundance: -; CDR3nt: TGTGCCAGCAGTTACAGTCAAGGTACACATACAGATACGCAGTATTTT; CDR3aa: CASSYSQGTHTDTQYF
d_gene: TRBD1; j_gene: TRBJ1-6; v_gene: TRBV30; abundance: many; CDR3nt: TGTGCCTGGGCCTATTCCAGTTGGGGACAGCCAACCCTCCACTTT; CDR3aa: CAWAYSSWGQPTLHF
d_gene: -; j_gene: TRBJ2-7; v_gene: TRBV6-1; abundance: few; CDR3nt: TGTGCCAGCAGTGAGGGAGGATATTCCTACGAGCAGTACTTC; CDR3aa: CASSEGGYSYEQYF
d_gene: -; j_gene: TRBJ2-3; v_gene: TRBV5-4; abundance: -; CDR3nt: TGTGCCAGCACCCTTAGCGGAGTCAGCACAGATACGCAGTATTTT; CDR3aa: CASTLSGVSTDTQYF
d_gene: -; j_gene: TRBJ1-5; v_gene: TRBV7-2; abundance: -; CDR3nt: TGTGCCAGCAGCCTAGAGGGGGTCAGCAATCAGCCCCAGCATTTT; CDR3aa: CASSLEGVSNQPQHF
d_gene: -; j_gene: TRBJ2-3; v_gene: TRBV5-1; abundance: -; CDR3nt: TGCGCCAGCAGCATCGCTAGCACAGATACGCAGTATTTT; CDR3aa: CASSIASTDTQYF
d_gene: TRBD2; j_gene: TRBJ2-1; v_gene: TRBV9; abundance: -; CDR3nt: TGTGCCAGCAGCAACGGACTAGCGGTCTACAATGAGCAGTTCTTC; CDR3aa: CASSNGLAVYNEQFF
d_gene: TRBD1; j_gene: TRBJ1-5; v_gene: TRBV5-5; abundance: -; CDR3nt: TGTGCCAGCAGCTTGAGGCCAGGGGGGAATCAGCCCCAGCATTTT; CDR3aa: CASSLRPGGNQPQHF
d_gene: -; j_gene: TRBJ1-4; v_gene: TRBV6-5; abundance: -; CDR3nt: TGTGCCAGCAGTTTAAGGGAGATTGCAACTAATGAAAAACTGTTTTTT; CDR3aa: CASSLREIATNEKLFF
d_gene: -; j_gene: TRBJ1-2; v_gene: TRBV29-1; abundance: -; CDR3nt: TGCAGCGTTGAAGGCCGTGGCTACACCTTC; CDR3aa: CSVEGRGYTF
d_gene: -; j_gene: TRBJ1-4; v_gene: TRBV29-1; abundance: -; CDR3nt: TGCAGCGTTGTATCCGAGAGTGAAAAACTGTTTTTT; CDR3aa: CSVVSESEKLFF
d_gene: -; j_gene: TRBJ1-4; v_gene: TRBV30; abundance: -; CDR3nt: TGTGCCTGGAGTGTACGGGGGTCTGAAAAACTGTTTTTT; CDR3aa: CAWSVRGSEKLFF
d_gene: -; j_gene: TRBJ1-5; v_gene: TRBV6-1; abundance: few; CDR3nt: TGTGCCAGCAGTGAATCGCTCGGGGTAAATCAGCCCCAGCATTTT; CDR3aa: CASSESLGVNQPQHF
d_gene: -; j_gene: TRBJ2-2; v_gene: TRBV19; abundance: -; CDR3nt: TGTGCCAGTATTTCGTCGGGGGAGTCGAACACCGGGGAGCTGTTTTTT; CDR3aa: CASISSGESNTGELFF
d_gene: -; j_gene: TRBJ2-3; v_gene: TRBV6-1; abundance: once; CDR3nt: TGTGCCAGCAGTGACCCCGTGGACAAACTCACAGATACGCAGTATTTT; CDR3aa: CASSDPVDKLTDTQYF
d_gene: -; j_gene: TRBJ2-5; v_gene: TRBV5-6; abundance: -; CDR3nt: TGTGCCAGCAGCTTTATTGTCCAAGAGACCCAGTACTTC; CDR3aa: CASSFIVQETQYF
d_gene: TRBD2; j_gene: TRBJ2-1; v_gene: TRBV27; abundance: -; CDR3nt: TGTGCCAGCAGTTCTATTCCCCTACGGTCTAGCGGGGGGGGTTGGTACAATGAGCAGTTCTTC; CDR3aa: CASSSIPLRSSGGGWYNEQFF
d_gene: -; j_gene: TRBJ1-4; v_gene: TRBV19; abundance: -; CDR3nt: TGTGCCAGTATGGGGGCAGCTGCAACTAATGAAAAACTGTTTTTT; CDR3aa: CASMGAAATNEKLFF
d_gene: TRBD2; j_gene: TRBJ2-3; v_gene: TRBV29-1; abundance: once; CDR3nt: TGCAGCGTTGATGGGGGGGTTGATACGCAGTATTTT; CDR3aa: CSVDGGVDTQYF